The T cell receptor (beta chain) described here comes from a study of follicular helper T cells after annual influenza vaccination. Comment on this clone: What it binds is unknown.

Sequenced by immunoSEQ multiplex PCR; TCRdb stores in-frame clones only, minus some. This repertoire shows 9,000 to 13,000 clones, under 80% found once; its top ten account for 0.75% to 0.95%. Overall study results and limits: The much larger non-cTfh compartments may have been undersampled.

This sequence was found in an adult who received the influenza vaccine. The starting material was CXCR5- memory CD4+ T cells sorted from blood, obtained 6 weeks after influenza vaccination.

In DNA form, the CDR3 reads TGTGCCAGCAGCCAGGGAGAGACCCAGTACTTC. Protein product: CASSQGETQYF. The chain carries TRBV11-3 and TRBJ2-5; a weak D match, TRBD1 (5 bases). This CDR3 has 11 residues. Trimming stripped 5 bases from V and 4 bases from J, with 5 bases between. Germline CDR1 is SGHNT and CDR2 is YENEEA.